What follows is one TCR beta chain and its context. These data come from a study of cytomegalovirus exposure and HLA in healthy donors. This PCR relied on a set of 60 Vbeta primers and 13 Jbeta primers. Data came from immunoSEQ multiplex PCR; TCRdb stores just in-frame clones and leaves some out. The sample has about 180,000 clones; roughly 77% are singletons. The TCR sequence derives from a woman aged 25 to 39 in good health and CMV-seronegative. Sequenced: PBMCs.

CDR3 in DNA: TGTGCCAGCAGCCGAGGTGTAGGATCCTACGAGCAGTACTTC. This encodes CASSRGVGSYEQYF. The chain joins TRBV7-8 to TRBJ2-7; D gene ambiguous. CDR1 and CDR2 from the germline V gene are SGHVS and FQNEAQ. With 5 bases removed from V and 1 base from J, the gap between germline ends came to 12 bases. The length of the CDR3 is 14 residues.